The 10 T cell receptor beta chains below were found in one sample sequenced in a study of CXCR3-negative and CXCR3-positive naive CD8 T cells (dated by TCRdb to the late 2010s). TCRdb lists the instrument as NextSeq 550. The Human TCR Profiling Kit (MiLaboratory) was used to prepare UMI-labeled 5' RACE TRB cDNA libraries. After reprocessing by TCRdb, each CDR3 protein sequence is one entry, and no DNA is given. The table for this sample shows approximately 88,000 distinct CDR3 sequences. The ten most abundant clones make up 1.7% of the sample. The sequencing input was naive CXCR3- CD8+ T cells from blood. The sample's cell subset or site label, in plain terms: CD45RO-CCR7+CD27+CD95- naive CD8+ T cells lacking CXCR3 (TNR3-). The receptors shown here come from a human donor in good health. Some clones in this sample may be carry-over from other donors' samples.

The V gene is TRBV6-2 or TRBV6-3, the J gene TRBJ2-2. The CDR3 is 14 residues long. Germline V CDR1 and CDR2: MNHEY, SVGEGT. This CDR3 reads CASSYGFPTGELFF.

The CDR3 protein is CSASDGGSSYNEQFF. The rearrangement uses TRBV20-1 and TRBJ2-1. CDR3 length: 15 residues. Germline V CDR1 and CDR2: DFQATT, SNEGSKA (reference sequence).

The rearrangement links TRBV7-2 to TRBJ2-2; TCRdb reports TRBD2, a call that lacks DNA to check it against. CDR1 is SGHTA and CDR2 is FQGNSA in the germline V gene. The CDR3 is made up of 16 amino acids. The CDR3 is CASSLTSGSNTGELFF.

The rearrangement joins TRBV10-2 to TRBJ1-2. The CDR3 has 11 residues. Germline CDR1 and CDR2: WSHSY and SAAADI. The CDR3 sequence: CASSDAGGYTF.

The V call is TRBV28, the J call TRBJ2-3; the TCRdb call, TRBD1, lacks DNA for checking. Germline V CDR1 and CDR2: MDHEN, SYDVKM. CDR3 length: 18 amino acids. The CDR3 region is CASSSGQGLSVVTDTQYF. The full variable domain, completed using reference TRBV28 and TRBJ2-3, is DVKVTQSSRYLVKRTGEKVFLECVQDMDHENMFWYRQDPGLGLRLIYFSYDVKMKEKGDIPEGYSVSREKKERFSLILESASTNQTSMYLCASSSGQGLSVVTDTQYFGPGTRLTVL.

CDR3: CASSFFPFETGDSTDTQYF. The V gene is TRBV5-5, the J gene TRBJ2-3; there is no DNA to check the TCRdb D call of TRBD1. CDR3 length: 19 residues. Germline assignment: CDR1 SGHKS and CDR2 YYEKEE (reference sequence).

The J gene is TRBJ1-6, the V gene TRBV4-1; there is no DNA to check the TCRdb D call of TRBD1. The CDR3 contains 15 residues. In germline, CDR1 is MGHRA, CDR2 YSYEKL. The CDR3 protein is CASSPTGGYNSPLHF.

V usage is TRBV29-1 and J usage is TRBJ2-1; TCRdb names TRBD2, which stays unverified in the absence of DNA. The CDR3 covers 15 residues. Germline CDR1 is SQVTM and CDR2 is ANQGSEA. CDR3 in amino acids: CSVDVPSGLDNEQFF.

The rearrangement joins TRBV6-5 to TRBJ2-1; the TCRdb call, TRBD1, lacks DNA for checking. Germline V CDR1 and CDR2: MNHEY, SVGAGI. There are 13 residues in the CDR3. Here the CDR3 reads CASTPGPYNEQFF.

The V gene is TRBV5-1, the J gene TRBJ1-1; the TRBD1 assignment by TCRdb is unverifiable without DNA. Germline V gene data show CDR1 as SGHRS and CDR2 as YFSETQ. The CDR3 runs to 16 residues. This chain's CDR3 is CASSYLGSGRDTEAFF.